The 11 T cell receptor beta chains presented below share a single source sample, sequenced in a study of T cells in localized non-small cell lung cancer. Sequencing used immunoSEQ multiplex PCR; TCRdb keeps in-frame clones, though not all of them. The sample lists tens of thousands of clones, roughly 90% occurring once. Here the sequenced sample was peripheral blood, taken before any cancer treatment. The source is a man aged 40 to 70 with stage I squamous cell lung carcinoma.

The chain links TRBV28 to TRBJ2-7; D might be TRBD1 (5 bases). This CDR3 is 16 amino acids long. CDR1 and CDR2 (germline): MDHEN, SYDVKM. The ends were cut back, 6 bases at V and 5 bases at J, with 23 bases in the middle. As DNA, the CDR3 is TGTGCCAGCAGCCCTACCAGGGCAGGCGGAAGGCACGAGCAGTACTTC. Translation gives CASSPTRAGGRHEQYF. Complete variable domain (other parts from reference TRBV28 and TRBJ2-7): DVKVTQSSRYLVKRTGEKVFLECVQDMDHENMFWYRQDPGLGLRLIYFSYDVKMKEKGDIPEGYSVSREKKERFSLILESASTNQTSMYLCASSPTRAGGRHEQYFGPGTRLTVT.

V gene TRBV19 combines with J gene TRBJ2-7; TRBD2 is a possible D gene (5 bases). The V gene lost 1 base and the J gene lost 2 bases, with 12 bases spanning the gap. There are 15 residues in the CDR3. Germline V gene data show CDR1 as LNHDA and CDR2 as SQIVND (reference sequence). CDR3 sequence reads: CASSIGEGYTYEQYF. In nucleotides, the CDR3 is TGTGCCAGTAGTATAGGTGAGGGATATACCTACGAGCAGTACTTC.

The V and J genes are TRBV5-1 and TRBJ2-3, with a weak D call TRBD1 (6 bases). This CDR3 is built from 14 residues. V lost 4 bases and J 0 bases, leaving 9 bases between the germline ends. Germline V gene sequence: CDR1 SGHRS, CDR2 YFSETQ. The CDR3 region is CASSGDISTDTQYF. CDR3 nucleotide sequence: TGCGCCAGCAGCGGGGACATTAGCACAGATACGCAGTATTTT. Based on the CDR3 plus reference TRBV5-1 and TRBJ2-3, the full variable domain is KAGVTQTPRYLIKTRGQQVTLSCSPISGHRSVSWYQQTPGQGLQFLFEYFSETQRNKGNFPGRFSGRQFSNSRSEMNVSTLELGDSALYLCASSGDISTDTQYFGPGTRLTVL.

V is TRBV11-1 and J is TRBJ1-1; the D is unclear. Looked up from germline, CDR1 is SGHAT and CDR2 is FQDESV (reference sequence). With 3 bases removed from V and 0 bases from J, the gap between germline ends came to 5 bases. The length of the CDR3 is 13 residues. The CDR3 sequence is CASSFAVNTEAFF. CDR3 DNA: TGTGCCAGCAGCTTTGCAGTGAACACTGAAGCTTTCTTT.

This chain joins TRBV9 and TRBJ2-5, with 7 bases aligning to TRBD2. Unmatched junction bases numbered 7, after V lost 0 bases and J lost 2 bases. CDR1 and CDR2 (germline): SGDLS, YYNGEE. CDR3 length: 16 residues. This CDR3 is CASSVDPAGPQETQYF. DNA of the CDR3: TGTGCCAGCAGCGTAGACCCAGCGGGACCTCAAGAGACCCAGTACTTC.

The chain has TRBV7-2 and TRBJ1-1; 8 nucleotides agree with TRBD1. The CDR3 totals 14 residues. V lost 6 bases to trimming and J lost 1 base; unmatched junction nucleotides: 4. Per germline, CDR1 SGHTA and CDR2 FQGNSA. The CDR3 nucleotides are TGTGCCAGCAGGGCACAGGGGGAGAACACTGAAGCTTTCTTT. It translates to CASRAQGENTEAFF. Based on the CDR3 plus reference TRBV7-2 and TRBJ1-1, the full variable domain is GAGVSQSPSNKVTEKGKDVELRCDPISGHTALYWYRQSLGQGLEFLIYFQGNSAPDKSGLPSDRFSAERTGGSVSTLTIQRTQQEDSAVYLCASRAQGENTEAFFGQGTRLTVV.

The chain combines TRBV9 with TRBJ1-2; maybe TRBD1 (5 bases). The CDR3 is 13 residues long. Trimming removed 5 bases at V and 7 bases at J, with 15 bases between. Germline V gene data show CDR1 as SGDLS and CDR2 as YYNGEE. The CDR3 DNA reads TGTGCCAGCAGTCCAGGGTGGGGTGGTGGCTACACCTTC. It translates to CASSPGWGGGYTF.

J is TRBJ2-2 and V is TRBV7-3; TRBD2 matches at 7 bases. This CDR3 is 14 amino acids long. Germline trimming cut 5 bases from V and 6 bases from J; bases unmatched to any gene: 6. Germline values: CDR1 SGHTA, CDR2 FQGTGA. CDR3 DNA: TGTGCCAGCAGCGCCGGGGGGAGTTCCGGGGAGCTGTTTTTT. Translated, it gives CASSAGGSSGELFF.

The V call is TRBV5-4, the J call TRBJ2-7; TRBD1 might be the D (6 bases). Germline V gene lookup returns CDR1 SGHNT and CDR2 YYREEE (reference sequence). V was shortened by 1 base and J by 4 bases, with 6 bases between the two germline ends. The CDR3 is 12 amino acids. CDR3 DNA sequence: TGTGCCAGCAGCTTGAGGGGGTACGAGCAGTACTTC. This gives the protein CASSLRGYEQYF.

Only one count was recorded for this clone. The chain has TRBV5-1 and TRBJ1-4, with no clear D. With 0 bases removed from V and 8 bases from J, the gap between germline ends came to 17 bases. The CDR3 is 16 residues long. Germline-derived CDR1 and CDR2 are SGHRS and YFSETQ. The CDR3 region is CASSLAPAQGQEKLFF. The CDR3 bases are TGCGCCAGCAGCTTGGCGCCAGCTCAAGGTCAGGAAAAACTGTTTTTT.

The count of this clone is one. This chain's CDR3 is CAWSISGSGEQYF. CDR3 DNA: TGTGCCTGGAGTATTAGCGGGAGTGGCGAGCAGTACTTC. The V call is TRBV30, the J call TRBJ2-7; 9 bases map to TRBD2. CDR1 and CDR2 (germline): GTSNPN, SVGIG (reference sequence). The CDR3 is 13 residues long. The ends lost 2 bases at V and 6 bases at J; junction bases unmatched: 5.